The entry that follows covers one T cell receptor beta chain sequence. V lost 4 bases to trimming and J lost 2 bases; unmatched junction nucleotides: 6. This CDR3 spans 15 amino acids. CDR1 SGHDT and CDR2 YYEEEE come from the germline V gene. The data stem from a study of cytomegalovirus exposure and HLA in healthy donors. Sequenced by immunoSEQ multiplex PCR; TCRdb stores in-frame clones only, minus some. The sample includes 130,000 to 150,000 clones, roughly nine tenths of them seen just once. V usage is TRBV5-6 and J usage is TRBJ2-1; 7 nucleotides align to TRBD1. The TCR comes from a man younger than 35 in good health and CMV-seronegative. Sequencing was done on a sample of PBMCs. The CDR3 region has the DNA TGTGCCAGCAGCCCCCCCGGGACAGCCTACAATGAGCAGTTCTTC. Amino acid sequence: CASSPPGTAYNEQFF.